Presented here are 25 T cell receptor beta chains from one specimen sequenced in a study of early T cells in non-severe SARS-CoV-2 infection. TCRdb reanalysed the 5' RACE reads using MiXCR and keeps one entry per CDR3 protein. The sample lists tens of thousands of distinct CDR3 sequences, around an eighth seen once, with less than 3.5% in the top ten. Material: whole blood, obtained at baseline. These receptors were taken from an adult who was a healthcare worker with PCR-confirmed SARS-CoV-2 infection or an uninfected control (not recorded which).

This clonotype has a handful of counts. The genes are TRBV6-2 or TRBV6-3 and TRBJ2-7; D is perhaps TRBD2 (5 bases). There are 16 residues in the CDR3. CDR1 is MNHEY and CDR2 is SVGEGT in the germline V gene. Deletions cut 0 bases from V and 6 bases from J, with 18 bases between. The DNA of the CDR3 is TGTGCCAGCAGTTACTCGAAGGCTCGAGGAGGCGTCGAGCAGTACTTC. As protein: CASSYSKARGGVEQYF.

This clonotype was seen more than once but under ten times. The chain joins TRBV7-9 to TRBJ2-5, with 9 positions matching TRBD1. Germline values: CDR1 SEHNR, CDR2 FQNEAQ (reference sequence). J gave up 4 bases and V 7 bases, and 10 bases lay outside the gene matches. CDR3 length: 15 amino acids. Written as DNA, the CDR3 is TGTGCCAGCACCTTGGGACAGGGTGGGAGAGAGACCCAGTACTTC. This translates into CASTLGQGGRETQYF. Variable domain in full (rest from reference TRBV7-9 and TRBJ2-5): DTGVSQNPRHKITKRGQNVTFRCDPISEHNRLYWYRQTLGQGPEFLTYFQNEAQLEKSRLLSDRFSAERPKGSFSTLEIQRTEQGDSAMYLCASTLGQGGRETQYFGPGTRLLVL.

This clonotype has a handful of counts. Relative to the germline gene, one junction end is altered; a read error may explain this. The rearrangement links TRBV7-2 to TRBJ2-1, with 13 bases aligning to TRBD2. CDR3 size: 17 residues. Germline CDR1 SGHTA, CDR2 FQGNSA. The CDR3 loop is CASSFPGLAGDRGEQFF. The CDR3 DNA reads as TGCGCCAGCAGCTTCCCCGGACTAGCGGGGGATAGGGGTGAGCAGTTCTTC.

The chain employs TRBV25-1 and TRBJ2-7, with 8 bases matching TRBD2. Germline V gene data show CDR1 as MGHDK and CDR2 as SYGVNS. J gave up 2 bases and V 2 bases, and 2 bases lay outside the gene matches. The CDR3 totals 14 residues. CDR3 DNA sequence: TGTGCCAGCAGTGAAAGCGGGGGAACCTACGAGCAGTACTTC. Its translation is CASSESGGTYEQYF.

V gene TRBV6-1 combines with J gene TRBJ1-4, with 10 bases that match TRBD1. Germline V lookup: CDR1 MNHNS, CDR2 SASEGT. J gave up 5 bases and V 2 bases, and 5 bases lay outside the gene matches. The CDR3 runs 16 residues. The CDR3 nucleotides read TGTGCCAGCAGTGAAACCACGGGACAGGGGAATGAAAAACTGTTTTTT. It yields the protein CASSETTGQGNEKLFF.

CDR3 sequence (DNA): TGTGCCAGCAGCTTAGTGAAACGTTTAGGCAGGGGGCCTTTCTTT. Translation gives CASSLVKRLGRGPFF. The chain links TRBV11-2 to TRBJ1-1; 8 bases are shared with TRBD1. V gave up 1 base and J gave up 12 bases; unmatched junction bases: 13. This CDR3 has 15 residues. The germline gives CDR1 SGHAT, CDR2 FQNNGV.

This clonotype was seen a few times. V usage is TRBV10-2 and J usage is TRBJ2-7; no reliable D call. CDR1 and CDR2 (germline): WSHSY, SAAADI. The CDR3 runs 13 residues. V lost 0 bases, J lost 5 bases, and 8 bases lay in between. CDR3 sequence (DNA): TGCGCCAGCAGTGAGTCACATCCCAACGAGCAGTACTTC. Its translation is CASSESHPNEQYF.

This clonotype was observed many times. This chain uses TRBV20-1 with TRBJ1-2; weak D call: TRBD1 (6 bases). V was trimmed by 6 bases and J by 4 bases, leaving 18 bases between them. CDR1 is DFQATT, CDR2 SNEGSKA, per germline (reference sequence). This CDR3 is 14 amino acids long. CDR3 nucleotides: TGCAGTGCAGACTCGGGGGCTCGAATCTATGGCTACACCTTC. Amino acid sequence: CSADSGARIYGYTF.

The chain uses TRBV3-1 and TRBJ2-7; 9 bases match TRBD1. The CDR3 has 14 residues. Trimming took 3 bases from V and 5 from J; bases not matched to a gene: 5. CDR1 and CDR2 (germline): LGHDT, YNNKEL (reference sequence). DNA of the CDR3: TGTGCCAGCAGCCATAACAGGGGGCATGACGAGCAGTACTTC. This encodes CASSHNRGHDEQYF.

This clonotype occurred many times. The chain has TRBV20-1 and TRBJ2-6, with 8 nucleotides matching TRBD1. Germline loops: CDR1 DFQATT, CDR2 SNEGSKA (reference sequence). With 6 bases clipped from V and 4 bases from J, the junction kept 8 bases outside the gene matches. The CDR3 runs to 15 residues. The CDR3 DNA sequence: TGCAGTGCGATCAGGGGGCTCATCGGGGCCAACGTCCTGACTTTC. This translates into CSAIRGLIGANVLTF.

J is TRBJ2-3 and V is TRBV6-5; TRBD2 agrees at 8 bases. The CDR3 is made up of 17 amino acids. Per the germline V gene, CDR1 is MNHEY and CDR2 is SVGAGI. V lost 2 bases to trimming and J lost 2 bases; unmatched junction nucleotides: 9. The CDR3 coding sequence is TGTGCCAGCAGTTACCAGGCGGGGGGCCGGACCACAGATACGCAGTATTTT. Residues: CASSYQAGGRTTDTQYF.

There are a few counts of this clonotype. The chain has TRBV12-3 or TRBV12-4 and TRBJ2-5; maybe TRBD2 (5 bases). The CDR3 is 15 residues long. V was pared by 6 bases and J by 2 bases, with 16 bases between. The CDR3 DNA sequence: TGTGCCAGCAGGCCCGGACTGAACCCACAAGAGACCCAGTACTTC. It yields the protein CASRPGLNPQETQYF.

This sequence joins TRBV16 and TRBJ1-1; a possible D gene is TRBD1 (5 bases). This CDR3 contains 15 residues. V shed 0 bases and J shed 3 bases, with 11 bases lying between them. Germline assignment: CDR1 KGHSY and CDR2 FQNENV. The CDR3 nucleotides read TGTGCCAGCAGCCAATCATGGGGGATTGACACTGAAGCTTTCTTT. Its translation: CASSQSWGIDTEAFF.

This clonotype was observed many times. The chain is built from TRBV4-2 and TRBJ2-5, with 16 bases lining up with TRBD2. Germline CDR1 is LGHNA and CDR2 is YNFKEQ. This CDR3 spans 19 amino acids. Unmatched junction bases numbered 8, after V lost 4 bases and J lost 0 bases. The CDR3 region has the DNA TGTGCCAGCAGCCGCGACGGGACTAGCGGGGGGGCCGACCAAGAGACCCAGTACTTC. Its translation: CASSRDGTSGGADQETQYF.

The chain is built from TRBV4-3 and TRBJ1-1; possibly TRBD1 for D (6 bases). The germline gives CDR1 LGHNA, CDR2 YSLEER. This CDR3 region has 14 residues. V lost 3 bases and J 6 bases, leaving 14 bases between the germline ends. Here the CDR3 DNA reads TGCGCCAGCAGCCAGGGACGGGGGGGCCCTGAAGCTTTCTTT. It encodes CASSQGRGGPEAFF.

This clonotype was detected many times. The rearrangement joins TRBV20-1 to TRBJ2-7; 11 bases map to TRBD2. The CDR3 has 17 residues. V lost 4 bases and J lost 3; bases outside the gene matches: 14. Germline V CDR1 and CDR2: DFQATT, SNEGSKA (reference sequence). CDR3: CSATNSFRGLADYEQYF. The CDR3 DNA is TGCAGTGCTACAAACTCTTTCCGGGGACTAGCGGACTACGAGCAGTACTTC.

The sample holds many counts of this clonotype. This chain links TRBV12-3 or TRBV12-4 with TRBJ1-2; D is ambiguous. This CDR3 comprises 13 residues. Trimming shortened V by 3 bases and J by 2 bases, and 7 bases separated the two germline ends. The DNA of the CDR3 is TGTGCCAGCAGTTTGGGGTTAAACTATGGCTACACCTTC. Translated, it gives CASSLGLNYGYTF.

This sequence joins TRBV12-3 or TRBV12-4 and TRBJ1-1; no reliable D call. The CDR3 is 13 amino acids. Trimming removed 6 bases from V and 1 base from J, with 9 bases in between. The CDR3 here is CASSRLTNTEAFF. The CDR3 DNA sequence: TGTGCCAGCAGCCGCTTAACGAACACTGAAGCTTTCTTT.

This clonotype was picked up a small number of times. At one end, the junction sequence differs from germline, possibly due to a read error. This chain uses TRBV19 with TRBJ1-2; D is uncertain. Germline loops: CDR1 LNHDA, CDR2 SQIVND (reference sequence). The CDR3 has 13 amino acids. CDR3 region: CTSTHRAGSGYTF. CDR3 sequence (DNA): TGTACCAGTACCCATCGGGCAGGCAGCGGCTACACCTTC.

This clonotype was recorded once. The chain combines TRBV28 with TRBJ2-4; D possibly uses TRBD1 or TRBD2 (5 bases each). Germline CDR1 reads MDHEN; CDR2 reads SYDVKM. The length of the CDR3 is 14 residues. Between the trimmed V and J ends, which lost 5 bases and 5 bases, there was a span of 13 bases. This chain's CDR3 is CASSGVMGENIQYF. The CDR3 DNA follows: TGTGCCAGCAGTGGAGTGATGGGGGAAAACATTCAGTACTTC.

The CDR3 sequence: CASSPRQGTGNEQFF. The CDR3, as DNA: TGTGCCAGCAGCCCCAGACAGGGGACGGGAAATGAGCAGTTCTTC. The rearrangement joins TRBV7-2 to TRBJ2-1, with 8 positions matching TRBD1. Looked up from germline, CDR1 is SGHTA and CDR2 is FQGNSA. Trimming took 5 bases from V and 7 from J; bases not matched to a gene: 10. The CDR3 has 15 residues.

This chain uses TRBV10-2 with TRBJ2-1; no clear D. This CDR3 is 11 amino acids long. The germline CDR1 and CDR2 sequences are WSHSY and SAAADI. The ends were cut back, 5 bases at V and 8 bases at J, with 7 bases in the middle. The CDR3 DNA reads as TGCGCCAGCAGTACTCACCATGAGCAGTTCTTC. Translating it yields CASSTHHEQFF.

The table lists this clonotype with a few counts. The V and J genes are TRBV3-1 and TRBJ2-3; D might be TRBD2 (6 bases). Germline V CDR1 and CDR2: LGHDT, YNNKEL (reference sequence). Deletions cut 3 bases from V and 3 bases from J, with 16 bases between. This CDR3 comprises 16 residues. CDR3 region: CASSHWTKTATDTQYF. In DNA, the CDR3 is TGTGCCAGCAGCCACTGGACTAAGACAGCAACAGATACGCAGTATTTT.

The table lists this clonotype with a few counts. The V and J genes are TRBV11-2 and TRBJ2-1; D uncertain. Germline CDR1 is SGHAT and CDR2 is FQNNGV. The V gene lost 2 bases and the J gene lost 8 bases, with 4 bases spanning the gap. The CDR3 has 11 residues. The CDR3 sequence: CASSLFYEQFF. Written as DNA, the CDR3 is TGTGCCAGCAGCTTATTTTATGAGCAGTTCTTC.

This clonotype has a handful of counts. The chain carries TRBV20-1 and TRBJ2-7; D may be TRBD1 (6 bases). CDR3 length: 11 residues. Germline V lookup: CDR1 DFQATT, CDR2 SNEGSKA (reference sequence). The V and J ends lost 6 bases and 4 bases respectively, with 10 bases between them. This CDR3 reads CSANREYEQYF. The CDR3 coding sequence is TGCAGTGCCAACAGGGAGTACGAGCAGTACTTC.